This TCR beta chain comes out of a study of monozygotic twins with inflammatory bowel disease. TCRdb re-called the 5' RACE reads, yielding one record per CDR3 amino acid sequence without DNA. Its clone listing holds about 210,000 distinct CDR3 sequences. Germline lookup yields CDR1 LNHNV and CDR2 YYDKDF (reference sequence). The CDR3 consists of 17 residues. This TCR came from a human donor with ulcerative colitis or Crohn's disease, or a healthy co-twin of an affected twin (not recorded which). The sample comprised blood. The chain carries TRBV15 and TRBJ2-3; TCRdb calls TRBD1, which cannot be checked without DNA. The CDR3 spells CATSRDIGTGYTDTQYF.